These 32 T cell receptor beta chains originate from one sample sequenced in a study of identical twins. TCRdb used MiXCR to reprocess the 5' RACE reads, holding one entry per CDR3 protein. The sample gives more than 1.5 million distinct CDR3 sequences, under 35% of which show up once; 0.25% to 0.3% is in the top ten. Specimen: cord blood. The receptors stem from a newborn girl in good health.

A few counts support this clonotype. The J gene is TRBJ1-5, the V gene TRBV10-3, with 7 nucleotides matching TRBD1. Losses at the gene ends were 6 bases for V and 6 bases for J; bases not matched to a gene: 5. Germline V CDR1 and CDR2: ENHRY, SYGVKD. This CDR3 comprises 13 residues. This CDR3 reads CAIRQGEGQPQHF. CDR3 nucleotide sequence: TGTGCCATCAGGCAGGGGGAGGGTCAGCCCCAGCATTTT.

This clonotype was picked up one time. The DNA is left out, because the CDR3 cannot be placed on it with certainty; the CDR3 is given as TCRdb lists it. This chain connects TRBV20-1 to TRBJ2-1; whether TRBD1, the table's D call, matches the DNA was not checked. Ends included, the CDR3 has 21 residues. CDR1 is DFQATT, CDR2 SNEGSKA, per germline (reference sequence). CDR3 residues: CSADPKYGYTFGSGGVNEQFF.

The chain employs TRBV19 and TRBJ1-1, with 7 positions matching TRBD1. J was trimmed by 7 bases and V by 0 bases; bases with no gene match: 5. The germline gives CDR1 LNHDA, CDR2 SQIVND (reference sequence). The CDR3 has 14 amino acids. The CDR3 DNA sequence: TGTGCCAGTAGTATAGATCGGGACAGCCTTGAAGCTTTCTTT. Translation gives CASSIDRDSLEAFF.

This clonotype was counted between two and nine times. The V and J genes are TRBV24-1 and TRBJ2-5, with D unclear. Trimming cost V 2 bases and J 5 bases, with 5 bases left between them. The CDR3 extends over 12 amino acids. Looked up from germline, CDR1 is KGHDR and CDR2 is SFDVKD. The CDR3 DNA reads TGTGCCACCAGTGATTGGCGCGAGACCCAGTACTTC. Translating gives CATSDWRETQYF.

The chain is built from TRBV7-9 and TRBJ1-2, with no clear D. V was cut by 5 bases and J by 6 bases, with 13 bases left in between. Germline V gene sequence: CDR1 SEHNR, CDR2 FQNEAQ (reference sequence). The CDR3 spans 13 residues. The CDR3 reads CASSVNVLDGYTF. In nucleotides, the CDR3 is TGTGCCAGCAGCGTTAACGTGTTGGATGGCTACACCTTC.

The sample holds a few counts of this clonotype. This chain uses TRBV7-2 with TRBJ2-3; D unresolved. This CDR3 contains 12 residues. V dropped 2 bases and J dropped 10 bases, with 10 bases sitting between them. The germline CDR1 and CDR2 sequences are SGHTA and FQGNSA. The CDR3: CASSLIGSSQYF. The CDR3 DNA follows: TGTGCCAGCAGCTTAATTGGGTCCTCGCAGTATTTT. Looking up the rest from reference TRBV7-2 and TRBJ2-3 gives the full variable domain: GAGVSQSPSNKVTEKGKDVELRCDPISGHTALYWYRQSLGQGLEFLIYFQGNSAPDKSGLPSDRFSAERTGGSVSTLTIQRTQQEDSAVYLCASSLIGSSQYFGPGTRLTVL.

The CDR3 protein is CSARGQGDRATQYF. The CDR3 DNA is TGCAGTGCTAGAGGACAGGGGGATAGGGCTACGCAGTATTTT. The chain carries TRBV20-1 and TRBJ2-3; the match to TRBD1 covers 9 bases. V lost 1 base to trimming and J lost 8 bases; unmatched junction nucleotides: 7. Germline V gene lookup returns CDR1 DFQATT and CDR2 SNEGSKA (reference sequence). The CDR3 spans 14 residues.

This clonotype was seen once. The V and J genes are TRBV24-1 and TRBJ2-1, with D hard to call. This CDR3 has 14 amino acids. The V end lost 5 bases, the J end lost 2 bases, and 9 bases lay between the germline ends. Germline CDR1 is KGHDR and CDR2 is SFDVKD. This CDR3 is CATSGPMAYNEQFF. For the CDR3, the DNA is TGTGCCACCAGTGGTCCCATGGCCTACAATGAGCAGTTCTTC.

The chain has TRBV10-3 and TRBJ2-7; 10 nucleotides line up with TRBD2. V shed 7 bases and J 0 bases; nucleotides not matched to a gene: 6. Germline V gives CDR1 ENHRY, CDR2 SYGVKD. The CDR3 has 15 amino acids. CDR3 sequence reads: CAITDRLAGSYEQYF. CDR3 sequence (DNA): TGTGCCATCACTGACCGACTAGCGGGCTCCTACGAGCAGTACTTC.

V is TRBV29-1 and J is TRBJ2-6; 7 bases are a match to TRBD2. The germline V gene encodes CDR1 SQVTM and CDR2 ANQGSEA. The CDR3 length is 17 residues. This CDR3 is CGGSFGGLGSGANVLTF. In nucleotides, the CDR3 is TGCGGAGGTTCCTTCGGGGGGTTAGGCTCTGGGGCCAACGTCCTGACTTTC.

This clonotype was seen more than once but under ten times. The chain employs TRBV14 and TRBJ1-1, with D unresolved. V lost 0 bases to trimming and J lost 10 bases, with 12 bases between them. The CDR3 spans 13 residues. The germline V gene encodes CDR1 SGHDN and CDR2 FVKESK. In DNA form, the CDR3 reads TGTGCCAGCAGCCAAGATGCACGGGTAACAGCTTTCTTT. Amino acids: CASSQDARVTAFF.

Only a few counts were recorded for this clonotype. This chain joins TRBV4-2 and TRBJ2-4; 9 bases fit TRBD2. The CDR3 is made up of 18 amino acids. Germline V lookup: CDR1 LGHNA, CDR2 YNFKEQ. The V gene end was trimmed by 4 bases and the J gene end by 1 base; junction bases not matched to a gene: 11. CDR3 amino acids: CASSLGPISGGAKNIQYF. CDR3 DNA: TGTGCCAGCAGCCTTGGGCCCATCAGCGGGGGGGCCAAAAACATTCAGTACTTC.

The chain employs TRBV10-3 and TRBJ1-4; D may be TRBD1 (5 bases). Germline V gene lookup returns CDR1 ENHRY and CDR2 SYGVKD. The CDR3 runs to 15 residues. Trimming removed 7 bases at V and 0 bases at J, with 12 bases between. The CDR3 coding sequence is TGTGCCATCAAGGCCGGGGCCGCAACTAATGAAAAACTGTTTTTT. Translating gives CAIKAGAATNEKLFF.

The chain combines TRBV6-6 with TRBJ1-1, with unresolved D. Trimming left V 8 bases short and J 0 bases short, with 13 bases between. The CDR3 runs to 14 residues. Germline values: CDR1 MNHNY, CDR2 SVGAGI (reference sequence). CDR3 nucleotide sequence: TGTGCCAGCGGGTTCGACACCATGAACACTGAAGCTTTCTTT. Its protein product is CASGFDTMNTEAFF.

This chain connects TRBV9 to TRBJ2-3, with 11 positions matching TRBD2. Germline V gives CDR1 SGDLS, CDR2 YYNGEE. The CDR3 extends over 16 amino acids. With 0 bases clipped from V and 5 bases from J, the junction kept 5 bases outside the gene matches. The DNA for the CDR3 is TGTGCCAGCAGCGTAGGACTAGCGGGGAGTATAGATACGCAGTATTTT. Its protein product is CASSVGLAGSIDTQYF.

The chain is built from TRBV10-3 and TRBJ2-2, with D unresolved. Germline V gives CDR1 ENHRY, CDR2 SYGVKD. The CDR3 spans 13 residues. With 4 bases removed from V and 1 base from J, the gap between germline ends came to 4 bases. CDR3 bases: TGTGCCATCAGTGTCTTGAACACCGGGGAGCTGTTTTTT. It encodes CAISVLNTGELFF.

This clonotype showed up just a few times. This chain connects TRBV28 to TRBJ2-1; tentatively, D is TRBD1 (6 bases). V was pared by 8 bases and J by 6 bases, with 17 bases between. The CDR3 extends over 14 amino acids. Germline V gene lookup returns CDR1 MDHEN and CDR2 SYDVKM. This CDR3 reads CASLIQGIPNEQFF. CDR3 bases: TGTGCCAGCCTTATCCAGGGGATCCCCAATGAGCAGTTCTTC.

This clonotype was counted between two and nine times. The chain is built from TRBV4-1 and TRBJ1-2; the D gene is possibly TRBD1 (5 bases). Germline CDR1 MGHRA, CDR2 YSYEKL. Trimming took 4 bases from V and 4 from J, leaving 16 bases between them. This CDR3 is 15 amino acids long. The DNA of the CDR3 is TGCGCCAGCAGCCCCCCGGGACTGACCCTCTATGGCTACACCTTC. It encodes CASSPPGLTLYGYTF.

In the case of this clonotype: At one of its ends the junction is not consistent with the germline gene, which may arise from a read error. V and J are TRBV6-5 and TRBJ2-5; possibly TRBD2 for D (6 bases). Per the germline V gene, CDR1 is MNHEY and CDR2 is SVGAGI. The CDR3 consists of 15 residues. The CDR3 loop is CACSPHLARQETQYF. The CDR3 DNA is TGTGCCTGCAGCCCTCATCTAGCGAGACAAGAGACCCAGTACTTC.

This sequence joins TRBV18 and TRBJ2-1, with a possible D match to TRBD1 (6 bases). CDR3 length: 14 residues. Trimming removed 2 bases at V and 5 bases at J, with 10 bases between. The germline CDR1 and CDR2 sequences are KGHSH and LQKENI. The CDR3 sequence: CASSPVQGNNEQFF. The DNA of the CDR3 is TGTGCCAGCTCACCAGTACAGGGAAACAATGAGCAGTTCTTC.

The chain has TRBV5-4 and TRBJ2-3; D is ambiguous. Germline V gene data show CDR1 as SGHNT and CDR2 as YYREEE (reference sequence). The CDR3 has 14 amino acids. Trimming shortened V by 4 bases and J by 4 bases, and 13 bases separated the two germline ends. CDR3 residues: CASSKAGDADTQYF. In DNA, the CDR3 is TGTGCCAGCAGCAAGGCCGGAGATGCAGATACGCAGTATTTT.

This clonotype has at least ten counts. The chain combines TRBV12-5 with TRBJ2-1; D is ambiguous. The CDR3 is 14 residues long. The V gene lost 1 base and the J gene lost 2 bases, with 6 bases spanning the gap. Germline-derived CDR1 and CDR2 are LGHNT and FRNRAP. CDR3 in DNA: TGTGCTAGTGGTTTGGGGGGAACCTACAATGAGCAGTTCTTC. Translating it yields CASGLGGTYNEQFF.

The rearrangement links TRBV3-1 to TRBJ2-3; TRBD2 agrees at 15 bases. Germline V CDR1 and CDR2: LGHDT, YNNKEL (reference sequence). The V and J ends lost 5 bases and 8 bases, in that order; junction bases with no gene match: 8. The CDR3 runs 16 residues. Here the CDR3 DNA reads TGTGCCAGCAGCTTCCCGGGACTAGCGGGAGGCAGTACGCAGTATTTT. Its protein product is CASSFPGLAGGSTQYF.

This sequence joins TRBV5-6 and TRBJ1-6; no firm D call. The V and J ends lost 5 bases and 7 bases respectively, with 16 bases between them. Germline V gene sequence: CDR1 SGHDT, CDR2 YYEEEE. This CDR3 has 15 residues. The CDR3 sequence is CASRTGPQRNSPLHF. The CDR3 bases are TGTGCCAGCAGGACGGGCCCACAGAGGAATTCACCCCTCCACTTT.

This clonotype was recorded only once. The chain couples TRBV7-9 to TRBJ2-1; 12 bases are shared with TRBD2. This CDR3 region has 17 residues. Germline assignment: CDR1 SEHNR and CDR2 FQNEAQ (reference sequence). The V segment lost 4 bases and the J segment 4 bases; nucleotides outside the gene matches: 8. This CDR3 is CASSSTIGLAGYNEQFF. The CDR3 nucleotides are TGTGCCAGCAGCTCAACCATTGGACTAGCGGGGTACAATGAGCAGTTCTTC.

A few counts support this clonotype. J is TRBJ1-6 and V is TRBV20-1, with 7 bases matching TRBD1. J lost 0 bases, V lost 1 base, and 6 bases had no gene match. The CDR3 contains 17 residues. The V gene's germline CDR1 is DFQATT and CDR2 SNEGSKA (reference sequence). The CDR3 DNA follows: TGCAGTGCTAGAGCTAGGGACAGTAGCTCCTATAATTCACCCCTCCACTTT. Amino acids: CSARARDSSSYNSPLHF.

This chain uses TRBV20-1 with TRBJ1-2; perhaps TRBD1 as D (6 bases). Germline values: CDR1 DFQATT, CDR2 SNEGSKA (reference sequence). The CDR3 contains 15 residues. V lost 4 bases to trimming and J lost 1 base, with 16 bases between them. The CDR3 loop reads CSATRPQGYNYGYTF. The CDR3 nucleotides read TGCAGTGCTACCCGCCCACAGGGTTATAACTATGGCTACACCTTC.

This clonotype was detected a few times. The chain is built from TRBV5-6 and TRBJ2-1; 7 bases fit TRBD2. Germline CDR1 SGHDT, CDR2 YYEEEE. The CDR3 sequence is 13 residues long. J lost 10 bases, V lost 5 bases, and 9 bases had no gene match. For the CDR3, the DNA is TGTGCCAGCAGAACTCGGGGAGGGAGCGAGCAGTTCTTC. The encoded protein is CASRTRGGSEQFF. The variable domain in full, with the rest retrieved from reference TRBV5-6 and TRBJ2-1, is DAGVTQSPTHLIKTRGQQVTLRCSPKSGHDTVSWYQQALGQGPQFIFQYYEEEERQRGNFPDRFSGHQFPNYSSELNVNALLLGDSALYLCASRTRGGSEQFFGPGTRLTVL.

In regard to this clonotype: A read error may account for a junction end that differs from germline. This chain links TRBV12-3 or TRBV12-4 with TRBJ2-3; TRBD2 matches 9 bases. The CDR3 has 16 amino acids. The CDR3 reads CASSLFGLAGRDMQYF. In DNA, the CDR3 is TGTGCCAGCAGTTTATTTGGCCTAGCGGGGCGAGATATGCAGTATTTT.

The chain has TRBV3-1 and TRBJ2-5; perhaps TRBD2 as D (5 bases). The CDR3 extends over 15 amino acids. V lost 0 bases to trimming and J lost 1 base, with 9 bases between them. Germline V CDR1 and CDR2: LGHDT, YNNKEL (reference sequence). CDR3 amino acids: CASSQDGESQETQYF. CDR3 bases: TGTGCCAGCAGCCAAGATGGGGAGTCCCAAGAGACCCAGTACTTC.

At least ten counts were recorded for this clonotype. CDR3: CSVVRPGRGLVHEGVYNEQFF. The CDR3 bases are TGCAGCGTTGTGAGGCCGGGACGGGGGCTAGTTCACGAGGGGGTCTACAATGAGCAGTTCTTC. The V gene is TRBV29-1, the J gene TRBJ2-1; D could derive from TRBD1 or TRBD2 (6 bases each). V was trimmed by 4 bases and J by 3 bases, leaving 34 bases between them. Germline CDR1 is SQVTM and CDR2 is ANQGSEA. CDR3 length: 21 residues.

DNA of the CDR3: TGTGCCAGCAGCATCATGGGCCTAGCGGGGGAGACCCAGTACTTC. Translating it yields CASSIMGLAGETQYF. J is TRBJ2-4 and V is TRBV7-2; 9 bases map to TRBD2. The DNA end is a closer match to TRBJ2-5, so the J assignment may be wrong. CDR3 length equals 15 residues. Germline V CDR1 and CDR2: SGHTA, FQGNSA.